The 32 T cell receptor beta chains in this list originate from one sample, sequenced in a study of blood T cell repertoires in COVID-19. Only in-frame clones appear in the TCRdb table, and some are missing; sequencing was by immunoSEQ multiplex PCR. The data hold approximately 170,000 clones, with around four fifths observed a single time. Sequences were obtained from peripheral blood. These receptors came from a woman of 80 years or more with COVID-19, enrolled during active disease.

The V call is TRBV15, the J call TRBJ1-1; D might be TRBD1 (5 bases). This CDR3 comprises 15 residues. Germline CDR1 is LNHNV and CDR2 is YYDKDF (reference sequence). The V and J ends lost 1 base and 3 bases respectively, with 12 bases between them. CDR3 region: CATSRGGRGDTEAFF. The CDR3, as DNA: TGTGCCACCAGCAGAGGAGGCCGGGGGGACACTGAAGCTTTCTTT.

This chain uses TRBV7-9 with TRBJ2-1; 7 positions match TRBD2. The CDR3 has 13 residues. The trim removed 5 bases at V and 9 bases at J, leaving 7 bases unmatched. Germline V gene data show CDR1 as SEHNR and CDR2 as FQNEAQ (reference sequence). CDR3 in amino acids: CASSEQWGGEQFF. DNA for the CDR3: TGTGCCAGCAGCGAGCAATGGGGGGGTGAGCAGTTCTTC.

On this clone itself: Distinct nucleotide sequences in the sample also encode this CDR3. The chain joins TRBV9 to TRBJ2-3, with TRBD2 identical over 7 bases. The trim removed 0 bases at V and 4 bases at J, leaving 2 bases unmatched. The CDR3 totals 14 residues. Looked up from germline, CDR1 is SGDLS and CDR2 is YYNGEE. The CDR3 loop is CASSVAGGADTQYF. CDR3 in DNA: TGTGCCAGCAGCGTAGCGGGGGGAGCAGATACGCAGTATTTT. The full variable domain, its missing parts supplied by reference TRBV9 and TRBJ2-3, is DSGVTQTPKHLITATGQRVTLRCSPRSGDLSVYWYQQSLDQGLQFLIQYYNGEERAKGNILERFSAQQFPDLHSELNLSSLELGDSALYFCASSVAGGADTQYFGPGTRLTVL.

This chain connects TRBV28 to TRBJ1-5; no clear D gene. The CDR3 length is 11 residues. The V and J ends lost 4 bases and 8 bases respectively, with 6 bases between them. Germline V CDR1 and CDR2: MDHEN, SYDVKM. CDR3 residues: CASSYSKPQHF. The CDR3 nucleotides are TGTGCCAGCAGTTACTCTAAGCCCCAGCATTTT.

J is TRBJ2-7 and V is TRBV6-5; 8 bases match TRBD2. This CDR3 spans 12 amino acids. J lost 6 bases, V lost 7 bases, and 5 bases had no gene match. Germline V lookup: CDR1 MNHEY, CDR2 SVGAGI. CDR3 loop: CASNHRGGEQYF. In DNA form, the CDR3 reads TGTGCCAGCAATCATCGGGGGGGCGAGCAGTACTTC.

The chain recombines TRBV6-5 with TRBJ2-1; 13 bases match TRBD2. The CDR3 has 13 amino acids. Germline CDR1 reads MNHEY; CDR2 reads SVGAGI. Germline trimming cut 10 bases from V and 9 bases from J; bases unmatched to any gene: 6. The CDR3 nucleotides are TGTGCCACAGGACTAGCGGGAGTTTCTGAGCAGTTCTTC. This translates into CATGLAGVSEQFF.

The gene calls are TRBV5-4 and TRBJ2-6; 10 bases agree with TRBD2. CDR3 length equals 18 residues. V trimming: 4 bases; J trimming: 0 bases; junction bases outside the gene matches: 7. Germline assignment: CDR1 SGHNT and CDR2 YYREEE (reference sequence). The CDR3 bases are TGTGCCAGCAGCACCGGGACTAGCGTACACTCTGGGGCCAACGTCCTGACTTTC. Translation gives CASSTGTSVHSGANVLTF.

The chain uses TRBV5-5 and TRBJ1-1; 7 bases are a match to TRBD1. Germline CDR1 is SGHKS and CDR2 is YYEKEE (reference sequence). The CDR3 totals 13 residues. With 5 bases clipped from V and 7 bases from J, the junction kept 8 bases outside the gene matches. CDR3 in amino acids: CASRQTGVSEAFF. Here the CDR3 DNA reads TGTGCCAGCAGGCAAACAGGGGTGAGTGAAGCTTTCTTT.

The CDR3 is CASSSSTGSNEKLFF. The DNA for the CDR3 is TGTGCCAGCTCATCTTCGACAGGTTCTAATGAAAAACTGTTTTTT. The chain couples TRBV18 to TRBJ1-4, with D perhaps matching TRBD1 (6 bases). This CDR3 is built from 15 residues. V dropped 5 bases and J dropped 3 bases, with 13 bases sitting between them. From germline, CDR1 is KGHSH and CDR2 LQKENI. The whole variable domain, filled in from reference TRBV18 and TRBJ1-4, reads NAGVMQNPRHLVRRRGQEARLRCSPMKGHSHVYWYRQLPEEGLKFMVYLQKENIIDESGMPKERFSAEFPKEGPSILRIQQVVRGDSAAYFCASSSSTGSNEKLFFGSGTQLSVL.

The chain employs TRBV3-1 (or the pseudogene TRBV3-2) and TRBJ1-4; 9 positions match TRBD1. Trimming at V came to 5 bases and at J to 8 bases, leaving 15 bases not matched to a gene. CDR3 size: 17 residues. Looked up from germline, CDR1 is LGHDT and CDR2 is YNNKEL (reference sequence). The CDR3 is CASSNYRGLDLGEKLFF. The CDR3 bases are TGTGCCAGCAGCAATTACAGGGGGCTGGATCTAGGGGAAAAACTGTTTTTT.

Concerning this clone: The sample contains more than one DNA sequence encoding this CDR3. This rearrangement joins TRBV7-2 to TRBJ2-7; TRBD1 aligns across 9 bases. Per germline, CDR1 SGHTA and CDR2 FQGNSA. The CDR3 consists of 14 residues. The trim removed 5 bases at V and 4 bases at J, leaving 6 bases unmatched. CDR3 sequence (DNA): TGTGCCAGCAGCCCCCCGGGACAGGGATACGAGCAGTACTTC. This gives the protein CASSPPGQGYEQYF.

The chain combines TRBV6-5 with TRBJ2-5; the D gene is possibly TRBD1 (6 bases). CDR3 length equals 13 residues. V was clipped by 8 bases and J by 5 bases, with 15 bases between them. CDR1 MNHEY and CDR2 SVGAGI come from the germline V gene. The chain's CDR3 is CASGQGQAETQYF. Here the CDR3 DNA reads TGTGCCAGCGGCCAGGGGCAGGCGGAGACCCAGTACTTC.

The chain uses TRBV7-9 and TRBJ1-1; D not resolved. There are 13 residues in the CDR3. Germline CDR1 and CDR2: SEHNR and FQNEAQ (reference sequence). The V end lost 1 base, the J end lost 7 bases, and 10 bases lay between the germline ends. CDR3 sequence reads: CASSLDEPGEAFF. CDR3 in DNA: TGTGCCAGCAGCTTAGACGAGCCAGGTGAAGCTTTCTTT.

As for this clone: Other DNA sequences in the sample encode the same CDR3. CDR3 in amino acids: CASSLGQGNGYTF. The CDR3 DNA reads as TGCGCCAGCAGCTTGGGACAGGGAAATGGCTACACCTTC. This rearrangement joins TRBV5-1 to TRBJ1-2; 7 nucleotides match TRBD1. The germline CDR1 and CDR2 sequences are SGHRS and YFSETQ. This CDR3 is 13 amino acids long. Trimming cost V 0 bases and J 6 bases; bases outside gene matches: 2.

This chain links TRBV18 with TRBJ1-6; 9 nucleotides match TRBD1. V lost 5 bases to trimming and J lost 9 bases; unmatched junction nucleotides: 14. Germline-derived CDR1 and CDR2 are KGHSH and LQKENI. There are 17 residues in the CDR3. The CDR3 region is CASSETLQGAIGSPLHF. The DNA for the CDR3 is TGTGCCAGCTCAGAGACCCTACAGGGGGCGATTGGTTCACCCCTCCACTTT.

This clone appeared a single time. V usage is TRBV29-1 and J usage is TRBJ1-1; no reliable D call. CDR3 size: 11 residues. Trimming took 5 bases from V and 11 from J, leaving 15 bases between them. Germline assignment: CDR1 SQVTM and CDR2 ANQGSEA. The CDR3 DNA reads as TGCAGCGTTACTAAACTCGCGGAGGCTTTCTTT. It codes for CSVTKLAEAFF. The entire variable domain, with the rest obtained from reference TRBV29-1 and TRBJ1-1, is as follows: SAVISQKPSRDICQRGTSLTIQCQVDSQVTMMFWYRQQPGQSLTLIATANQGSEATYESGFVIDKFPISRPNLTFSTLTVSNMSPEDSSIYLCSVTKLAEAFFGQGTRLTVV.

CDR3 loop: CASSWGGANTGELFF. The CDR3 DNA sequence: TGCGCCAGCAGCTGGGGGGGCGCGAACACCGGGGAGCTGTTTTTT. V and J are TRBV5-1 and TRBJ2-2, with a possible D match to TRBD2 (7 bases). This CDR3 has 15 amino acids. The V end was cut by 3 bases, the J end by 0 bases, with 9 bases between. CDR1 and CDR2 from the germline V gene are SGHRS and YFSETQ.

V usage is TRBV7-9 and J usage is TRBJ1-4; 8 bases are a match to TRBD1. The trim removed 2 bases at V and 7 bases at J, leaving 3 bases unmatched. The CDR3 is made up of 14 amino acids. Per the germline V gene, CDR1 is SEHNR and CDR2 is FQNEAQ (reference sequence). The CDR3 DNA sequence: TGTGCCAGCAGCTTACAGGGGGCGGGTGAAAAACTGTTTTTT. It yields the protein CASSLQGAGEKLFF.

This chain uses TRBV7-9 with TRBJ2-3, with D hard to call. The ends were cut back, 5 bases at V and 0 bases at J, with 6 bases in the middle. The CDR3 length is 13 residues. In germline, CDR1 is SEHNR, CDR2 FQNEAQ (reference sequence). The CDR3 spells CASSRLSTDTQYF. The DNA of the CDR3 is TGTGCCAGCAGCCGACTGAGCACAGATACGCAGTATTTT.

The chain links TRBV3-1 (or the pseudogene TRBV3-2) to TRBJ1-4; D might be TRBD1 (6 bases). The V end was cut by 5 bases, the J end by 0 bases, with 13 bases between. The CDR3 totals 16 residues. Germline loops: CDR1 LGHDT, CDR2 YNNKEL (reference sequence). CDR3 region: CASSGQGTSTNEKLFF. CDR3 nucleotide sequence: TGTGCCAGCAGCGGCCAGGGGACCTCAACTAATGAAAAACTGTTTTTT.

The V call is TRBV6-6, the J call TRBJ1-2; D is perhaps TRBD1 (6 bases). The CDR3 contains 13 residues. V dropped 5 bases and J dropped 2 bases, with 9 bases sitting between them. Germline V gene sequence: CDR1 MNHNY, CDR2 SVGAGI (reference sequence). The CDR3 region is CASSEGGNYGYTF. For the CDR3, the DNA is TGTGCCAGCAGTGAGGGGGGGAACTATGGCTACACCTTC.

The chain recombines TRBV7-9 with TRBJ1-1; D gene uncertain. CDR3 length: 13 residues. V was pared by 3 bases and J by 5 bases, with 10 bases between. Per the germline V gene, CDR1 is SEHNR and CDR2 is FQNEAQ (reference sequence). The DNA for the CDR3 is TGTGCCAGCAGCTTCGAGGGAAATACTGAAGCTTTCTTT. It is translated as CASSFEGNTEAFF.

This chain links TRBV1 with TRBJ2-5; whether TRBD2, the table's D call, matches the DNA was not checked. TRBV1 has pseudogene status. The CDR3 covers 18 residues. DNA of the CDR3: TGCACCAGCAGCCAAGATCAGGGGGCTAGCGGGGACCAAGAGACCCAGTACTTC. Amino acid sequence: CTSSQDQGASGDQETQYF.

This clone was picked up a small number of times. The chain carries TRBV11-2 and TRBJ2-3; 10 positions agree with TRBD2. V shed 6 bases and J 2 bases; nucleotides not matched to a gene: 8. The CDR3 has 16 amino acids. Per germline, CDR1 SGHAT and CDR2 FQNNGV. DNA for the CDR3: TGTGCCAGCAGTTTGCTAGCGGGGGCCTCCACAGATACGCAGTATTTT. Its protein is CASSLLAGASTDTQYF. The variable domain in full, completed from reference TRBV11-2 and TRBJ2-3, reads EAGVAQSPRYKIIEKRQSVAFWCNPISGHATLYWYQQILGQGPKLLIQFQNNGVVDDSQLPKDRFSAERLKGVDSTLKIQPAKLEDSAVYLCASSLLAGASTDTQYFGPGTRLTVL.

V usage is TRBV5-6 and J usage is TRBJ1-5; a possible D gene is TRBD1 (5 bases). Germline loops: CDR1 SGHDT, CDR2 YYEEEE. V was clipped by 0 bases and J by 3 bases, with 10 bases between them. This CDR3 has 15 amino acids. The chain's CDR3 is CASSLGGRVNQPQHF. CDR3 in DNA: TGTGCCAGCAGCTTGGGGGGGAGGGTCAATCAGCCCCAGCATTTT.

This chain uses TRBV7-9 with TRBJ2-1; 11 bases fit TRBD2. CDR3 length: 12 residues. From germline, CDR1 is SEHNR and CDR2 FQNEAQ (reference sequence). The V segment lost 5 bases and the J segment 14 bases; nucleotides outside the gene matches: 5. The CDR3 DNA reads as TGTGCCAGCAGCCTGAATAGCGGGAGGGAGTTCTTC. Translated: CASSLNSGREFF. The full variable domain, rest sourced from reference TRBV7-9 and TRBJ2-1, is DTGVSQNPRHKITKRGQNVTFRCDPISEHNRLYWYRQTLGQGPEFLTYFQNEAQLEKSRLLSDRFSAERPKGSFSTLEIQRTEQGDSAMYLCASSLNSGREFFGPGTRLTVL.

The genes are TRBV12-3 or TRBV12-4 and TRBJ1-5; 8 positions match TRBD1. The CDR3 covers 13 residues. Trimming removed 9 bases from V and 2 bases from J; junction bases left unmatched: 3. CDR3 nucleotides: TGTGCCAGGGGACAGGTTTGCAATCAGCCCCAGCATTTT. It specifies CARGQVCNQPQHF.

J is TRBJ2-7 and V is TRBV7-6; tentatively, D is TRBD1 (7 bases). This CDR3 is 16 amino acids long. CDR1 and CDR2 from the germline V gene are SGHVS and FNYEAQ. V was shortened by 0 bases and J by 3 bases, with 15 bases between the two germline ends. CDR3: CASSLAGGQTHYEQYF. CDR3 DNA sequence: TGTGCCAGCAGCTTAGCGGGGGGACAGACTCACTACGAGCAGTACTTC.

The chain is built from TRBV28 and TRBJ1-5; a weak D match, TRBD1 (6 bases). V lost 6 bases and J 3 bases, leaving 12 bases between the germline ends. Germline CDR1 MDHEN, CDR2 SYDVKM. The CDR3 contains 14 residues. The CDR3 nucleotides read TGTGCCAGCAGCAGGACAGTTTCCAATCAGCCCCAGCATTTT. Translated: CASSRTVSNQPQHF.

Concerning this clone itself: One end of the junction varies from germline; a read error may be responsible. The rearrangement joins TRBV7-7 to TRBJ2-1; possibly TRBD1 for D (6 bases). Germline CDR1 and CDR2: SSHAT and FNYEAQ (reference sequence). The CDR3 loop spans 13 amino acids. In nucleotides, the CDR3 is TGTGCTAGCAGCGAGGGACACGGCGATGAGCAGTTCTTC. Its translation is CASSEGHGDEQFF.

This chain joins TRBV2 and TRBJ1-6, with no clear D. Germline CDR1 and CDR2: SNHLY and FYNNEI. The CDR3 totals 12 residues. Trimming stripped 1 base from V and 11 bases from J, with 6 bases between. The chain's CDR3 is CASSEGGTPLHF. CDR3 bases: TGTGCCAGCAGTGAAGGAGGGACACCCCTCCACTTT. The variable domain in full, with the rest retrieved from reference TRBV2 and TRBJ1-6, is EPEVTQTPSHQVTQMGQEVILRCVPISNHLYFYWYRQILGQKVEFLVSFYNNEISEKSEIFDDQFSVERPDGSNFTLKIRSTKLEDSAMYFCASSEGGTPLHFGNGTRLTVT.

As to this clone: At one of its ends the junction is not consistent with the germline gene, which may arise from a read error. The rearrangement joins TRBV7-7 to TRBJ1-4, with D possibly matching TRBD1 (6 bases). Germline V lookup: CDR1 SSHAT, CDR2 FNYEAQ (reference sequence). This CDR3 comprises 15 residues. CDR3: CASSLTTGSNEKLFF. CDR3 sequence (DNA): TGTGCTAGCAGCTTAACGACAGGTAGTAATGAAAAACTGTTTTTT.